This T cell receptor (beta chain) was obtained from a study of cytomegalovirus exposure and HLA in healthy donors. This CDR3 is 14 amino acids long. CDR1 and CDR2 from the germline V gene are MDHEN and SYDVKM. The V end lost 7 bases, the J end lost 5 bases, and 17 bases lay between the germline ends. The table lists this clone with a count of one. The primer mix had 60 Vbeta and 13 Jbeta primers. The table came from immunoSEQ multiplex PCR; TCRdb's copy has only in-frame clones and leaves some out. The top ten hold roughly 3.5% of the sample, which has 100,000 to 150,000 clones, around four fifths seen once.

V usage is TRBV28 and J usage is TRBJ2-5; maybe TRBD2 (5 bases). This clonotype was obtained from a woman aged 40 to 49 in good health and CMV-seropositive. The sample consisted of PBMCs. CDR3 coding DNA: TGTGCCAGCACCCAGTCGGCCTCGGGGGAGACCCAGTACTTC. Protein product: CASTQSASGETQYF.